Below, 7 T cell receptor beta chains from the same sample are listed, as sequenced in a study of T-cell reconstitution after alpha-beta-depleted transplantation in children. Library preparation (for TCRbeta) was performed with unique molecular identifiers. TCRdb processed the PCR reads anew with MiXCR; each CDR3 protein has one entry. The table has about 500,000 distinct CDR3 sequences, approximately 32% seen once; the top ten hold more than 2%. Sequencing was performed on PBMCs from the stem cell graft donor, taken from the stem cell graft. These receptors were obtained from a human donor who donated a stem cell graft to a child with aplastic anemia.

There are a few counts of this clonotype. The V call is TRBV6-4, the J call TRBJ2-1; 8 bases fit TRBD2. This CDR3 is built from 16 residues. Trimming cost V 2 bases and J 8 bases; bases outside gene matches: 11. Germline-derived CDR1 and CDR2 are MRHNA and SNTAGT. The CDR3 DNA is TGTGCCAGCAGTGACCGACCGACTAGCGTTACCGATGAGCAGTTCTTC. Protein product: CASSDRPTSVTDEQFF.

This clonotype was picked up a small number of times. The chain recombines TRBV19 with TRBJ1-2, with D possibly being TRBD1 (5 bases). V gave up 3 bases and J gave up 6 bases, with 8 bases separating them. CDR1 is LNHDA and CDR2 is SQIVND in the germline V gene (reference sequence). This CDR3 spans 12 amino acids. CDR3 in amino acids: CASSMRRDGYTF. The DNA for the CDR3 is TGTGCCAGTAGTATGCGCAGGGATGGCTACACCTTC.

CDR3 residues: CASSLRTGGTYEQYF. DNA for the CDR3: TGTGCCAGCAGTTTAAGGACAGGGGGCACGTACGAGCAGTACTTC. The chain employs TRBV12-3 or TRBV12-4 and TRBJ2-7; 11 nucleotides line up with TRBD1. There are 15 residues in the CDR3. V lost 2 bases, J lost 4 bases, and 4 bases stayed unmatched.

For the CDR3, the DNA is TGTGCCAGCAGTTATCACAGGGGCGTGGAGCTGTTTTTT. It is translated as CASSYHRGVELFF. The chain carries TRBV6-2 or TRBV6-3 and TRBJ2-2, with TRBD1 identical over 7 bases. CDR1 and CDR2 from the germline V gene are MNHEY and SVGEGT. The CDR3 length is 13 residues. Trimming took 3 bases from V and 10 from J; bases not matched to a gene: 5.

V usage is TRBV4-2 and J usage is TRBJ2-7; TRBD2 matches at 7 bases. CDR1 LGHNA and CDR2 YNFKEQ come from the germline V gene. Germline trimming cut 1 base from V and 1 base from J; bases unmatched to any gene: 7. The CDR3 consists of 16 residues. CDR3 region: CASSQGRRERSYEQYF. The CDR3 DNA follows: TGTGCCAGCAGCCAAGGGCGGCGGGAGCGGTCCTACGAGCAGTACTTC.

The chain combines TRBV28 with TRBJ2-1, with 9 bases matching TRBD2. The junction had 7 bases not matched to a gene; V was cut back by 3 bases and J by 1 base. Per germline, CDR1 MDHEN and CDR2 SYDVKM. The CDR3 is 17 amino acids. The CDR3 sequence: CASSLASGITSYNEQFF. CDR3 sequence (DNA): TGTGCCAGCAGTTTGGCTAGCGGGATTACGTCCTACAATGAGCAGTTCTTC. Together with reference TRBV28 and TRBJ2-1, the CDR3 gives the full variable domain: DVKVTQSSRYLVKRTGEKVFLECVQDMDHENMFWYRQDPGLGLRLIYFSYDVKMKEKGDIPEGYSVSREKKERFSLILESASTNQTSMYLCASSLASGITSYNEQFFGPGTRLTVL.

This clonotype was observed a handful of times. This chain connects TRBV5-1 to TRBJ1-6; D unclear. This CDR3 is 13 amino acids long. Trimming took off 3 bases at V and 6 bases at J, with 7 bases between the two ends. Germline CDR1 SGHRS, CDR2 YFSETQ. CDR3 nucleotides: TGCGCCAGCAGCTCCAGTCGTAATTCACCCCTCCACTTT. Residues: CASSSSRNSPLHF.